These 5 T cell receptor beta chains came from one sample sequenced in a study of blood T cell repertoires in COVID-19. Measured with immunoSEQ multiplex PCR; TCRdb has only the in-frame clones, and not every one. The sample lists roughly 150,000 clones, 90% to 95% occurring once. The sequencing input was peripheral blood. The receptor set was obtained from a woman in her sixties with COVID-19, enrolled during active disease.

This clone was found once. The chain links TRBV7-2 to TRBJ1-2; perhaps TRBD1 as D (5 bases). Trimming took off 2 bases at V and 7 bases at J, with 20 bases between the two ends. The CDR3 is 16 residues long. The germline gives CDR1 SGHTA, CDR2 FQGNSA. CDR3 DNA: TGTGCCAGCAGCTTACGTTCCCAGGACATTAGGGGTGGCTACACCTTC. This codes for CASSLRSQDIRGGYTF.

The rearrangement joins TRBV9 to TRBJ1-6; tentatively, D is TRBD1 (5 bases). The CDR3 covers 14 residues. Germline CDR1 SGDLS, CDR2 YYNGEE. Trimming stripped 3 bases from V and 9 bases from J, with 13 bases between. The CDR3 region is CASSAGGGVSPLHF. The CDR3, as DNA: TGTGCCAGCAGCGCCGGAGGAGGGGTTTCACCCCTCCACTTT.

V gene TRBV18 combines with J gene TRBJ2-3; 10 bases line up with TRBD1. The CDR3 loop spans 15 amino acids. J was trimmed by 1 base and V by 6 bases; bases with no gene match: 4. Germline V gene data show CDR1 as KGHSH and CDR2 as LQKENI. DNA of the CDR3: TGTGCCAGCTCTCGACAGGGGGCCGGCACAGATACGCAGTATTTT. This encodes CASSRQGAGTDTQYF.

CDR3 amino acids: CASSPTGEAFF. In DNA, the CDR3 is TGTGCCAGCTCACCCACAGGGGAAGCTTTCTTT. The chain links TRBV18 to TRBJ1-1; weak D call: TRBD1 (6 bases). The CDR3 is 11 residues long. The V gene's germline CDR1 is KGHSH and CDR2 LQKENI. The germline V and J ends were trimmed by 3 bases and 8 bases, with 7 bases remaining between them.

The chain combines TRBV5-1 with TRBJ2-1; 7 bases align to TRBD2. In germline, CDR1 is SGHRS, CDR2 YFSETQ. This CDR3 comprises 14 residues. With 3 bases clipped from V and 8 bases from J, the junction kept 8 bases outside the gene matches. The CDR3, as DNA: TGCGCCAGCAGCTCCGGGCCCCGGGAGGATGAGCAGTTCTTC. Translating it yields CASSSGPREDEQFF. Full variable domain (missing parts from reference TRBV5-1 and TRBJ2-1): KAGVTQTPRYLIKTRGQQVTLSCSPISGHRSVSWYQQTPGQGLQFLFEYFSETQRNKGNFPGRFSGRQFSNSRSEMNVSTLELGDSALYLCASSSGPREDEQFFGPGTRLTVL.